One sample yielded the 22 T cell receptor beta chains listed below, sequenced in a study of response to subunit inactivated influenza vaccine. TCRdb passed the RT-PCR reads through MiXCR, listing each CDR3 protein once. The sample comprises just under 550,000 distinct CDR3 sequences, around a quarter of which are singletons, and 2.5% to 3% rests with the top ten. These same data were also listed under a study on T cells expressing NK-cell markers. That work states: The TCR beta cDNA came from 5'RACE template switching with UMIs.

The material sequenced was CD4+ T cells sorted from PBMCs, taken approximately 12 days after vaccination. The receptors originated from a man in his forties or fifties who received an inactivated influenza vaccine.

The CDR3 region has the DNA TGTGCCAGCCGGACTAGCGGGAGAGCCAACAATGAGCAGTTCTTC. Its protein is CASRTSGRANNEQFF. The V and J genes are TRBV19 and TRBJ2-1; TRBD2 matches 13 bases. In germline, CDR1 is LNHDA, CDR2 SQIVND (reference sequence). Germline trimming cut 9 bases from V and 5 bases from J; bases unmatched to any gene: 7. This CDR3 region has 15 residues.

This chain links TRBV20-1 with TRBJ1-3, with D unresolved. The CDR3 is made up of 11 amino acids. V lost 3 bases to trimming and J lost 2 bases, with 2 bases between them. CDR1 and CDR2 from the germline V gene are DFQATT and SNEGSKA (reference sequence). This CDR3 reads CSASTGNTIYF. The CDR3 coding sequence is TGCAGTGCTAGCACTGGAAACACCATATATTTT.

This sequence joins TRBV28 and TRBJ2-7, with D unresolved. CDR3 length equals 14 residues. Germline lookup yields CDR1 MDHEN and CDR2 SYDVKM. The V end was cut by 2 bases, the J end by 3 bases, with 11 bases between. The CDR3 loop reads CASSLIRQSYEQYF. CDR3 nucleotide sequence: TGTGCCAGCAGTTTAATCCGGCAGAGCTACGAGCAGTACTTC.

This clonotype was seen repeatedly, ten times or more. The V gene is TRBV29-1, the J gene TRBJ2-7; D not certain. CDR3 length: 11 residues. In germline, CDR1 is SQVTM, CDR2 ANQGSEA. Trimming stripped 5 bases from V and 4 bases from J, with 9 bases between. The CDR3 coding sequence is TGCAGCGTTACGCTGTCGTACGAGCAGTACTTC. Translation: CSVTLSYEQYF.

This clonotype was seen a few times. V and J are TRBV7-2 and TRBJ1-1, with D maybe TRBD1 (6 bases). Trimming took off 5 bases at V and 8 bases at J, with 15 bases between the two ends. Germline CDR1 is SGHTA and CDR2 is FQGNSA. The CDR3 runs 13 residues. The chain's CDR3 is CASSQYREGEAFF. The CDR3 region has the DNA TGTGCCAGCAGCCAATACAGGGAAGGGGAAGCTTTCTTT.

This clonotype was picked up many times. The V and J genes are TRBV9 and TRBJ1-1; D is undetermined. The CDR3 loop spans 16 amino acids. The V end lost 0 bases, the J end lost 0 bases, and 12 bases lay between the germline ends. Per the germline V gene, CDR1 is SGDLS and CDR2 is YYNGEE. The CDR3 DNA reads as TGTGCCAGCAGCGTAGGAACGGACTGGGTGAACACTGAAGCTTTCTTT. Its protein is CASSVGTDWVNTEAFF.

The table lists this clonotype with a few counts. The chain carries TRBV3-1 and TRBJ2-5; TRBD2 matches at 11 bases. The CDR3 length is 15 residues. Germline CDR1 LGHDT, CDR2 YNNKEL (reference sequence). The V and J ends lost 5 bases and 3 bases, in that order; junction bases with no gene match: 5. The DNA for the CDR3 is TGTGCCAGCAGCGAAGGGACTAGCGGCAAAGAGACCCAGTACTTC. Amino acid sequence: CASSEGTSGKETQYF.

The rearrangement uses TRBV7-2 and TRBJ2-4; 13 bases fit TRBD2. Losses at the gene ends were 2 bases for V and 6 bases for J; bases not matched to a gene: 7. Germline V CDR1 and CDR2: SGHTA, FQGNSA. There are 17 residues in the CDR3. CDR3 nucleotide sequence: TGTGCCAGCAGCTTAAGTTCCGGGACTAGCGGGACAAACATTCAGTACTTC. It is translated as CASSLSSGTSGTNIQYF.

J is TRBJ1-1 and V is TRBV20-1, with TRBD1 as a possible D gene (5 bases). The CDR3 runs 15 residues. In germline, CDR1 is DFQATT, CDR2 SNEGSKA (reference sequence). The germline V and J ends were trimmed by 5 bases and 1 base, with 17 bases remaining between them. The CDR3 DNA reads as TGCAGTGCTCGTGGGGCAGGGCAGAAGAACACTGAAGCTTTCTTT. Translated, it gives CSARGAGQKNTEAFF.

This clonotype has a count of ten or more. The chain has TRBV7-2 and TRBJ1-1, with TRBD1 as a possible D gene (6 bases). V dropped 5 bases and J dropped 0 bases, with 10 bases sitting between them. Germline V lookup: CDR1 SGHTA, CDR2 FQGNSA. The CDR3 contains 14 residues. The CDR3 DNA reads TGTGCCAGCAGCCCGGGACATCTGAACACTGAAGCTTTCTTT. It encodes CASSPGHLNTEAFF.

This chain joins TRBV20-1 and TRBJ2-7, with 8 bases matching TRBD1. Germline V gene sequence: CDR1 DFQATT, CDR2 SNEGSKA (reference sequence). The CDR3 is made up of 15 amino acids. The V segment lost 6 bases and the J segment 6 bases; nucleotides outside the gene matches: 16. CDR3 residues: CSAPPGGTGVGEQYF. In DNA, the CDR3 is TGCAGTGCCCCTCCAGGGGGGACAGGTGTGGGCGAGCAGTACTTC.

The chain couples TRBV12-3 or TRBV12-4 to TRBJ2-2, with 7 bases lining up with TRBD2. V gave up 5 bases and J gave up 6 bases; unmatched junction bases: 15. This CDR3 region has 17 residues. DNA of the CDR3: TGTGCCAGCAGTCCCAATCGGGGGAGGGGTCTGGCCGGGGAGCTGTTTTTT. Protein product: CASSPNRGRGLAGELFF.

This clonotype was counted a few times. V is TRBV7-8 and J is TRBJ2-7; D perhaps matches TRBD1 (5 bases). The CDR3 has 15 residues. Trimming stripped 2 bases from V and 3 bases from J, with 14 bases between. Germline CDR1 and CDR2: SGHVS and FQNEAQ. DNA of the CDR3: TGTGCCAGCAGCTTACGGGCAGGGATTAACTACGAGCAGTACTTC. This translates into CASSLRAGINYEQYF.

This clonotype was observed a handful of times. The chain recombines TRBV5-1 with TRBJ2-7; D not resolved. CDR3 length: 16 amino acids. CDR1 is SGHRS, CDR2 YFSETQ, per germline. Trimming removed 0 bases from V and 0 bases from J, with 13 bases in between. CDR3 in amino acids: CASSLVVGGSSYEQYF. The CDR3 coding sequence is TGCGCCAGCAGCTTGGTTGTCGGCGGAAGCTCCTACGAGCAGTACTTC.

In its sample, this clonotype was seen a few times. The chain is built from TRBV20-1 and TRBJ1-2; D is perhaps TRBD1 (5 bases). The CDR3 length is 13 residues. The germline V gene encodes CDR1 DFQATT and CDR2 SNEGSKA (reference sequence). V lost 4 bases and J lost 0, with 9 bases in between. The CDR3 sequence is CSATDNTNYGYTF. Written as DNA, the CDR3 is TGCAGTGCTACGGACAATACTAACTATGGCTACACCTTC.

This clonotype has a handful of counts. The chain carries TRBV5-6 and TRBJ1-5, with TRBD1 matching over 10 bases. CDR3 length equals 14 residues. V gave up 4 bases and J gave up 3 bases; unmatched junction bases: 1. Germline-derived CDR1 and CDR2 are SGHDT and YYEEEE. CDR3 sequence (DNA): TGTGCCAGCAGCAGACAGGGGGCCAATCAGCCCCAGCATTTT. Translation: CASSRQGANQPQHF. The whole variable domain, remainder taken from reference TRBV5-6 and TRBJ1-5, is DAGVTQSPTHLIKTRGQQVTLRCSPKSGHDTVSWYQQALGQGPQFIFQYYEEEERQRGNFPDRFSGHQFPNYSSELNVNALLLGDSALYLCASSRQGANQPQHFGDGTRLSIL.

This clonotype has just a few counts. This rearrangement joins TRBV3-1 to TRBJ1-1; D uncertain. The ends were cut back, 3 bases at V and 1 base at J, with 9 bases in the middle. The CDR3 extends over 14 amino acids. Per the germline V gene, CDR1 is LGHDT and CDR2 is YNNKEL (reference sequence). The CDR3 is CASSHPPQNTEAFF. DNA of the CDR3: TGTGCCAGCAGCCATCCCCCCCAGAACACTGAAGCTTTCTTT.

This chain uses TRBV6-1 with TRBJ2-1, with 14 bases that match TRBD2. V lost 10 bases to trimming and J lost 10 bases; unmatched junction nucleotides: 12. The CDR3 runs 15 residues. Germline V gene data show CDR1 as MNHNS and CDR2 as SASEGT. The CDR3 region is CATGLAGGSREEQFF. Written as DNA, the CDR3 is TGTGCCACCGGACTAGCGGGAGGCTCCCGGGAAGAGCAGTTCTTC.

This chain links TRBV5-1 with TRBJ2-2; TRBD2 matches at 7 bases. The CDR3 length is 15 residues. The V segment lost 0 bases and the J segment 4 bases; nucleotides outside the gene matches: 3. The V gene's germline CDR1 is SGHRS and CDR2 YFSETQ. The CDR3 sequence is CASSLAGGITGELFF. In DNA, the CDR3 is TGCGCCAGCAGCTTGGCCGGGGGGATCACCGGGGAGCTGTTTTTT.

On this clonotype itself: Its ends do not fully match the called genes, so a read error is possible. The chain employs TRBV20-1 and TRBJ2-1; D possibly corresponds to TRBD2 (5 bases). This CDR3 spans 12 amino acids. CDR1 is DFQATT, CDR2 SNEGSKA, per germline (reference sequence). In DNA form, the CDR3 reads TGCAGTGCCGAAGGGCGGGTGGGTGAGCGGTTCTTC. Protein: CSAEGRVGERFF.

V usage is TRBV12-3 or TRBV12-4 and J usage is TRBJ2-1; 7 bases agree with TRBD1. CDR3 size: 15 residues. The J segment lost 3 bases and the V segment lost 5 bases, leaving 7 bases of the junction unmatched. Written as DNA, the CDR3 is TGTGCCAGCAGTGCCCAGGGGACAGTCTACAATGAGCAGTTCTTC. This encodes CASSAQGTVYNEQFF.

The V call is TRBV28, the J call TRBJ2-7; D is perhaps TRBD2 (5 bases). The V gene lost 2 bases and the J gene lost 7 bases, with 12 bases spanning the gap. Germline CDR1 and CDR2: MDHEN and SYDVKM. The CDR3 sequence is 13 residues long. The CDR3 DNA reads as TGTGCCAGCAGTTTACCCACCCCGGGAGAGCAGTACTTC. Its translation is CASSLPTPGEQYF.